One sample yielded the 18 T cell receptor beta chains listed below, sequenced in a study of breast tumors, draining lymph nodes, adjacent tissues. TCRdb re-analysed the multiplex PCR reads in MiXCR, keeping a single row per CDR3 protein. This sample carries 180,000 or so distinct CDR3 sequences, approximately 33% of them seen once, and the ten largest clones take roughly 4%. The lymph nodes were axillary draining lymph nodes from breast cancer patients. The sample taken for sequencing was axillary lymph node tissue. Source of these receptors: a female donor with breast cancer. Some clones in this sample may be carry-over from other donors' samples.

This clonotype came up many times. The chain combines TRBV19 with TRBJ2-1; 7 bases are a match to TRBD2. Germline CDR1 reads LNHDA; CDR2 reads SQIVND (reference sequence). This CDR3 contains 18 residues. V shed 1 base, J shed 5 bases, and the junction held 14 bases outside the gene matches. The CDR3 DNA reads TGTGCCAGTAGTATAGTCTTCGGTGAGGGAGGGATTAACAATGAGCAGTTCTTC. It translates to CASSIVFGEGGINNEQFF.

About this clonotype: One end of the junction varies from germline; a read error may be responsible. The chain couples TRBV14 to TRBJ2-4, with 8 bases aligning to TRBD2. The germline V gene has CDR1 SGHDN and CDR2 FVKESK. The CDR3 spans 14 residues. DNA of the CDR3: TGTGCCAGCAGTCCCGGGACTAGTGGAAACATTCAGTCCTTC. Translated, it gives CASSPGTSGNIQSF.

In this sample, this clonotype turned up many times. The chain combines TRBV5-1 with TRBJ1-2; 10 nucleotides agree with TRBD1. CDR3 length: 15 residues. In germline, CDR1 is SGHRS, CDR2 YFSETQ. V shed 3 bases, J shed 4 bases, and the junction held 6 bases outside the gene matches. CDR3 sequence: CASSSDRGASYGYTF. The CDR3, as DNA: TGCGCCAGCAGCTCGGACAGGGGGGCTTCCTATGGCTACACCTTC.

This clonotype has at least ten counts. The chain is built from TRBV6-5 and TRBJ1-5; the D is unclear. The CDR3 consists of 15 residues. From germline, CDR1 is MNHEY and CDR2 SVGAGI. The V end was cut by 2 bases, the J end by 0 bases, with 8 bases between. The CDR3 nucleotides are TGTGCCAGCAGTTACGGGCAGTTTAGCAATCAGCCCCAGCATTTT. Protein sequence: CASSYGQFSNQPQHF.

The chain carries TRBV7-3 and TRBJ2-5; 9 bases align to TRBD2. The CDR3 loop spans 15 amino acids. With 5 bases clipped from V and 3 bases from J, the junction kept 7 bases outside the gene matches. The V gene's germline CDR1 is SGHTA and CDR2 FQGTGA. CDR3 sequence: CASSHSGGSKETQYF. DNA of the CDR3: TGTGCCAGCAGCCATAGCGGGGGATCGAAAGAGACCCAGTACTTC.

This clonotype occurred many times. The chain combines TRBV7-2 with TRBJ2-3; 9 bases line up with TRBD2. The CDR3 has 17 residues. J lost 3 bases, V lost 2 bases, and 9 bases had no gene match. CDR1 and CDR2 (germline): SGHTA, FQGNSA. The CDR3 sequence: CASSLSAGGPQTDTQYF. The CDR3 DNA is TGTGCCAGCAGCTTATCTGCGGGAGGGCCACAGACAGATACGCAGTATTTT.

Turning to this clonotype: The CDR3 does not end in the conserved phenylalanine or tryptophan, so this is likely a read error. CDR3 sequence: CASRGDPNTEAFC. The DNA for the CDR3 is TGTGCCAGCCGGGGCGATCCGAACACTGAAGCTTTCTGT. This chain uses TRBV6-6 with TRBJ1-1; possibly TRBD1 for D (5 bases). Trimming took off 8 bases at V and 1 base at J, with 11 bases between the two ends. This CDR3 region has 13 residues. Germline V lookup: CDR1 MNHNY, CDR2 SVGAGI (reference sequence).

V gene TRBV2 combines with J gene TRBJ1-4, with 7 positions matching TRBD1. Germline assignment: CDR1 SNHLY and CDR2 FYNNEI. V lost 5 bases, J lost 5 bases, and 11 bases stayed unmatched. This CDR3 has 16 amino acids. The CDR3 DNA is TGTGCCAGCAGTCGGAGACCGGGACAGCTGAATGAAAAACTGTTTTTT. Protein sequence: CASSRRPGQLNEKLFF.

This clonotype was detected many times. V and J are TRBV19 and TRBJ2-1; D is uncertain. The CDR3 covers 15 residues. Deletions cut 3 bases from V and 3 bases from J, with 12 bases between. Germline V CDR1 and CDR2: LNHDA, SQIVND (reference sequence). The CDR3 spells CASSIRPPGYNEQFF. In DNA form, the CDR3 reads TGTGCCAGTAGTATTCGGCCGCCCGGCTACAATGAGCAGTTCTTC. Complete variable domain (other parts from reference TRBV19 and TRBJ2-1): DGGITQSPKYLFRKEGQNVTLSCEQNLNHDAMYWYRQDPGQGLRLIYYSQIVNDFQKGDIAEGYSVSREKKESFPLTVTSAQKNPTAFYLCASSIRPPGYNEQFFGPGTRLTVL.

Concerning this clonotype: Because the CDR3 is missing its conserved closing phenylalanine or tryptophan, this is likely a read error. The DNA is left out, because the CDR3 cannot be placed on it with certainty; the CDR3 is given as TCRdb lists it. This sequence joins TRBV29-1 and TRBJ2-3. The germline CDR1 and CDR2 sequences are SQVTM and ANQGSEA. The CDR3 adds up to 13 amino acids, both ends counted. CDR3 in amino acids: CSVDWGVTDTRYL.

In this sample, this clonotype turned up many times. This chain uses TRBV7-2 with TRBJ1-2; no clear D. V was clipped by 5 bases and J by 5 bases, with 12 bases between them. CDR3 size: 13 residues. In germline, CDR1 is SGHTA, CDR2 FQGNSA. CDR3 sequence: CASSRREHYGYTF. CDR3 sequence (DNA): TGTGCCAGCAGCCGCCGGGAGCATTATGGCTACACCTTC. The full variable domain, rest sourced from reference TRBV7-2 and TRBJ1-2, is GAGVSQSPSNKVTEKGKDVELRCDPISGHTALYWYRQSLGQGLEFLIYFQGNSAPDKSGLPSDRFSAERTGGSVSTLTIQRTQQEDSAVYLCASSRREHYGYTFGSGTRLTVV.

The rearrangement joins TRBV7-9 to TRBJ2-1, with 15 bases matching TRBD2. V shed 4 bases, J shed 8 bases, and the junction held 3 bases outside the gene matches. CDR1 is SEHNR and CDR2 is FQNEAQ in the germline V gene (reference sequence). The CDR3 runs to 15 residues. CDR3 in DNA: TGTGCCAGCAGCTGGACTAGCGGGAGGGTGGATGAGCAGTTCTTC. Translation gives CASSWTSGRVDEQFF.

J is TRBJ2-3 and V is TRBV4-1; 14 bases line up with TRBD2. J lost 2 bases, V lost 1 base, and 11 bases had no gene match. The CDR3 has 20 residues. Per the germline V gene, CDR1 is MGHRA and CDR2 is YSYEKL. The DNA of the CDR3 is TGCGCCAGCAGCCAAGCTGGGGGACTAGCGGGAGTGGACCCCACAGATACGCAGTATTTT. Translated, it gives CASSQAGGLAGVDPTDTQYF.

To note about this clonotype: No DNA is shown, since the ends of the CDR3 on it are uncertain; the CDR3 is the one TCRdb lists. The V call is TRBV7-3, the J call TRBJ1-4; the table's D call of TRBD1 was not tested on the DNA. Both ends counted, the CDR3 spans 24 residues. CDR1 is SGHTA, CDR2 FQGTGA, per germline. CDR3: CASSLEPRQPQFFGPGTVGEKLFF.

A word on this clonotype: A much bigger clone sits one base away, suggesting this may be a read error. The chain links TRBV3-1 to TRBJ1-2; 7 nucleotides match TRBD1. CDR1 is LGHDT and CDR2 is YNNKEL in the germline V gene (reference sequence). This CDR3 is built from 15 residues. The CDR3 is CASSQEWAGGVGYAF. The CDR3 region has the DNA TGTGCCAGCAGCCAAGAGTGGGCAGGGGGGGTCGGCTACGCCTTC.

In this sample, this clonotype turned up once. This clone may be a read error of a much larger clone one base away. The gene calls are TRBV6-5 and TRBJ2-2, with TRBD1 matching 7 bases. Germline CDR1 reads MNHEY; CDR2 reads SVGAGI. The CDR3 sequence is 15 residues long. V lost 6 bases to trimming and J lost 0 bases; unmatched junction nucleotides: 4. CDR3 sequence: CASRHGTANTGELFF. The CDR3 nucleotides read TGTGCCAGCAGGCACGGGACAGCGAACACCGGGGAGCTGTTTTTT.

This clonotype came up many times. The chain is built from TRBV7-2 and TRBJ1-2; D gene uncertain. The CDR3 is 13 residues long. V was pared by 2 bases and J by 4 bases, with 8 bases between. Looked up from germline, CDR1 is SGHTA and CDR2 is FQGNSA. The CDR3 loop reads CASSLKLRYGYTF. The DNA for the CDR3 is TGTGCCAGCAGCTTAAAACTCCGCTATGGCTACACCTTC.

There are a few counts of this clonotype. V usage is TRBV3-1 and J usage is TRBJ2-7; 7 nucleotides line up with TRBD2. Unmatched junction bases numbered 0, after V lost 1 base and J lost 0 bases. The CDR3 is made up of 14 amino acids. Per the germline V gene, CDR1 is LGHDT and CDR2 is YNNKEL (reference sequence). CDR3 in DNA: TGTGCCAGCAGCCAAGCGGGGGGCTCCTACGAGCAGTACTTC. This gives the protein CASSQAGGSYEQYF.